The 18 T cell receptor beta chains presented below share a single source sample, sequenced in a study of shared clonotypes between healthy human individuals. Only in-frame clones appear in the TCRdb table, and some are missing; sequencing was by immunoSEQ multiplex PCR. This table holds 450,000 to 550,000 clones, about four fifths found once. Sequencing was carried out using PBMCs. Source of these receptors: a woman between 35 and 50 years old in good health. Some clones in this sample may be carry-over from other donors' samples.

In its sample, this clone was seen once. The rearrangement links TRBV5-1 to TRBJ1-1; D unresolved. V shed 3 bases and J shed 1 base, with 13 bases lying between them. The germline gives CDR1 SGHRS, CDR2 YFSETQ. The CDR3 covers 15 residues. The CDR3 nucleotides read TGCGCCAGCAGCTCCTTCGTGAGTGCGAACACTGAAGCTTTCTTT. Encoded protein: CASSSFVSANTEAFF.

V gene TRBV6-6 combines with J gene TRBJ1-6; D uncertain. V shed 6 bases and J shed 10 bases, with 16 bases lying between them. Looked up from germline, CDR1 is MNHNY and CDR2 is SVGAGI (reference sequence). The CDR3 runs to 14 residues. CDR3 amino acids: CASSLDAAGSPLHF. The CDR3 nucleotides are TGTGCCAGCAGCCTAGACGCTGCCGGCTCACCCCTCCACTTT.

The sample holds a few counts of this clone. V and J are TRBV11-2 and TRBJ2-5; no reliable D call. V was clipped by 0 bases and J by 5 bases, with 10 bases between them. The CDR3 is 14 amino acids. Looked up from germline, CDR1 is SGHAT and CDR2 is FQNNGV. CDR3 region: CASSLDSLWETQYF. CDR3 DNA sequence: TGTGCCAGCAGCTTAGATAGCCTGTGGGAGACCCAGTACTTC.

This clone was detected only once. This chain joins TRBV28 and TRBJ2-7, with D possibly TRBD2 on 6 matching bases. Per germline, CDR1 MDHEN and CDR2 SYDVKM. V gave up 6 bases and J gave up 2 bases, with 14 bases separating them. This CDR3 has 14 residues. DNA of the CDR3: TGTGCCAGCAGGCCCCGGGGGTCTACCTACGAGCAGTACTTC. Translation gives CASRPRGSTYEQYF.

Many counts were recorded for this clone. The CDR3 nucleotides read TGTGCCAGCAGAGCGACTAGCGAGTACTACGAGCAGTACTTC. This encodes CASRATSEYYEQYF. J is TRBJ2-7 and V is TRBV27; 8 bases line up with TRBD2. From germline, CDR1 is MNHEY and CDR2 SMNVEV (reference sequence). The CDR3 is 14 amino acids. J was trimmed by 3 bases and V by 6 bases; bases with no gene match: 7.

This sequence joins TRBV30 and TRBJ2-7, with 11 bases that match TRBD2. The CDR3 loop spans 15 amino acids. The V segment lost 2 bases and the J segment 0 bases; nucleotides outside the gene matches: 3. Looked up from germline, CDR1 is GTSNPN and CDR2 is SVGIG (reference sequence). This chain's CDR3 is CAWSRLAGRSYEQYF. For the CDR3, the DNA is TGTGCCTGGAGTCGACTAGCGGGGCGCTCCTACGAGCAGTACTTC.

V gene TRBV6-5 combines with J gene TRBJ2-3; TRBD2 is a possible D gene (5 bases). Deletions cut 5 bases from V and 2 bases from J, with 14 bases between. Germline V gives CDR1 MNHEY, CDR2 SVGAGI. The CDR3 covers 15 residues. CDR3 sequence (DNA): TGTGCCAGCAGTAACCTGGAGGAAGCCACAGATACGCAGTATTTT. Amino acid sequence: CASSNLEEATDTQYF.

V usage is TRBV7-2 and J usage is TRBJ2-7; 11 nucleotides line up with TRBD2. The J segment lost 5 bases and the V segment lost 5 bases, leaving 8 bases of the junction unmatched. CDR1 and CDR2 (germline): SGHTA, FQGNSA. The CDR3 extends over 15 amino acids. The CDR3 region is CASSRTSGRVNEQYF. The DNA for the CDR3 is TGTGCCAGCAGCCGTACTAGCGGGAGAGTCAACGAGCAGTACTTC. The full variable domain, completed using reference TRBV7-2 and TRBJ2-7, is GAGVSQSPSNKVTEKGKDVELRCDPISGHTALYWYRQSLGQGLEFLIYFQGNSAPDKSGLPSDRFSAERTGGSVSTLTIQRTQQEDSAVYLCASSRTSGRVNEQYFGPGTRLTVT.

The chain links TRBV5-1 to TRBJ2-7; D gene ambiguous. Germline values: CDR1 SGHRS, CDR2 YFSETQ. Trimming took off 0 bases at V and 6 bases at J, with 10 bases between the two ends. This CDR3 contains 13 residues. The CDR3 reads CASSLGSASEQYF. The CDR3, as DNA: TGCGCCAGCAGCTTGGGATCGGCAAGCGAGCAGTACTTC.

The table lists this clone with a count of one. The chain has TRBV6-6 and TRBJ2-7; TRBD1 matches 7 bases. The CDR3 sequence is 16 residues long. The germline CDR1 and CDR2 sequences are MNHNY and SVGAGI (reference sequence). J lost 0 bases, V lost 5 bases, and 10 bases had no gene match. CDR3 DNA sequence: TGTGCCAGCAGTCACCACAGGGGAACTCACTCCTACGAGCAGTACTTC. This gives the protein CASSHHRGTHSYEQYF.

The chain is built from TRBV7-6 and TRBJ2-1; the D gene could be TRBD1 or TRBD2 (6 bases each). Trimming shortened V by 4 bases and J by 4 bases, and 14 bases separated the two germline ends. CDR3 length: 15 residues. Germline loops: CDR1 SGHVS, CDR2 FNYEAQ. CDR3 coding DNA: TGTGCCAGCAGCTCCCCAAGGGGGGATTACAATGAGCAGTTCTTC. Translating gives CASSSPRGDYNEQFF.

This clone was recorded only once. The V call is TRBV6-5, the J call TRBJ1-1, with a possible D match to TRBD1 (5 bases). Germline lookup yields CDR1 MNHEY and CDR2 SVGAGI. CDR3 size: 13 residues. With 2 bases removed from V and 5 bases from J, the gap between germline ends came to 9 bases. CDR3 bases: TGTGCCAGCAGTTACGGGGCTTCAACTGAAGCTTTCTTT. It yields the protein CASSYGASTEAFF.

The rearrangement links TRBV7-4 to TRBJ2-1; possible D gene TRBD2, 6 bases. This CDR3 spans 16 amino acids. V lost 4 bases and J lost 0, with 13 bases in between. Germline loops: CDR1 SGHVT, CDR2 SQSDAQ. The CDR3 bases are TGTGCCAGCAGCTCTCGGGGGTGTCCCTCCTACAATGAGCAGTTCTTC. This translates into CASSSRGCPSYNEQFF.

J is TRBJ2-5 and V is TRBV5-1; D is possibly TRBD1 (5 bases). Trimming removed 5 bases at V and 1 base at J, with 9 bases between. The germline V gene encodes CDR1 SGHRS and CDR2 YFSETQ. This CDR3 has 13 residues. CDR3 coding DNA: TGCGCCAGCAGGACACAGGCCCAAGAGACCCAGTACTTC. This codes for CASRTQAQETQYF.

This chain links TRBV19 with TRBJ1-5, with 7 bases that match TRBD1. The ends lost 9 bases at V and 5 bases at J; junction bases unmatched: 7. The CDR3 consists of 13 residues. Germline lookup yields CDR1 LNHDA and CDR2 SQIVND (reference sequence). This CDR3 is CASRQGDYQPQHF. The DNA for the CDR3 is TGTGCCAGCCGACAGGGAGATTATCAGCCCCAGCATTTT. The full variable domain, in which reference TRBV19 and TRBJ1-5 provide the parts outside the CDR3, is DGGITQSPKYLFRKEGQNVTLSCEQNLNHDAMYWYRQDPGQGLRLIYYSQIVNDFQKGDIAEGYSVSREKKESFPLTVTSAQKNPTAFYLCASRQGDYQPQHFGDGTRLSIL.

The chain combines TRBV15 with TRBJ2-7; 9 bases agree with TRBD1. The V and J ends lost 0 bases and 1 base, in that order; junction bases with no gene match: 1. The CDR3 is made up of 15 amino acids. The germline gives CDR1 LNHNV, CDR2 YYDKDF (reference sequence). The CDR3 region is CATSRETGGSYEQYF. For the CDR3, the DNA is TGTGCCACCAGCAGAGAGACAGGGGGTTCCTACGAGCAGTACTTC.

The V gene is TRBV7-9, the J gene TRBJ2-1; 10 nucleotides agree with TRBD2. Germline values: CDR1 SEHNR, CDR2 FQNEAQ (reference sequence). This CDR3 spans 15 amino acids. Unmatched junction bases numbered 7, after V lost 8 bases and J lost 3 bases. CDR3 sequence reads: CASGESSGSYNEQFF. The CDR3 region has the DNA TGTGCCAGCGGGGAGTCTAGCGGGAGCTACAATGAGCAGTTCTTC.

The CDR3 nucleotides are TGTGCCAGCAGTGAAGTCCCCCCTTACAATGAGCAGTTCTTC. Its translation: CASSEVPPYNEQFF. V gene TRBV6-1 combines with J gene TRBJ2-1, with no clear D. This CDR3 has 14 residues. From germline, CDR1 is MNHNS and CDR2 SASEGT. Trimming took 1 base from V and 4 from J, leaving 8 bases between them.